The source of this T cell receptor (beta chain) is a study of T-cell reconstitution after alpha-beta-depleted transplantation in children. This clonotype was seen at least ten times. The antigen is unknown. The CDR3 covers 14 residues. V lost 3 bases and J lost 4, with 11 bases in between. Study-wide findings and caveats: Several hundred graft clones that had expanded were reportedly the source of alpha-beta T cells about two months after transplant. Newly made T cells mostly supplied T-cell counts and diversity one year after transplant. Recipient T cells and thymic progenitors that survived were the source of the high TCRbeta diversity seen at day 60 in some patients.

For TCRbeta, the library was prepared with unique molecular identifiers. Each CDR3 protein is one row after TCRdb ran MiXCR on the PCR reads. The table has about 300,000 distinct CDR3 sequences, almost 8% seen once. This sequence originates from a female patient between 2 and 15 years old who had a stem cell transplant for Fanconi anemia, so the T cells may come from the graft donor. Specimen: peripheral blood, collected 360 days after TCRalphabeta/CD19-depleted stem cell transplant. The gene calls are TRBV12-3 or TRBV12-4 and TRBJ2-3, with D possibly being TRBD1 or TRBD2 (6 bases each). The CDR3 sequence: CASSFAGEADTQYF. The CDR3, as DNA: TGTGCCAGCAGTTTCGCAGGGGAGGCAGATACGCAGTATTTT.